These 27 T cell receptor beta chains share one sample of origin, sequenced in a study of T cell responses to AZD1222 COVID-19 vaccine. The table came from immunoSEQ multiplex PCR; TCRdb's copy has only in-frame clones and leaves some out. The table has 130,000 to 150,000 clones, around 83% seen once. This specimen consisted of peripheral blood, obtained on day 0 of MenACWY control vaccination. The receptors shown here come from an adult in good health.

V and J are TRBV1 and TRBJ2-7. TRBV1 is shown as a pseudogene. CDR3 length: 16 residues. CDR3 loop: CTSRYPRTPRPYEQYF. CDR3 DNA sequence: TGCACCAGCAGATACCCTAGGACCCCCCGCCCTTACGAGCAGTACTTC.

This clone came up a few times. The J gene is TRBJ2-1, the V gene TRBV15; D perhaps matches TRBD1 (6 bases). The CDR3 totals 14 residues. Between the trimmed V and J ends, which lost 0 bases and 10 bases, there was a span of 13 bases. Germline V gives CDR1 LNHNV, CDR2 YYDKDF (reference sequence). CDR3 in DNA: TGTGCCACCAGCAGAGACCCAACAGGGTCCGAGCAGTTCTTC. This gives the protein CATSRDPTGSEQFF.

A few counts support this clone. This chain uses TRBV5-8 with TRBJ2-7; TRBD1 is a possible D gene (6 bases). This CDR3 is built from 14 residues. The V end lost 4 bases, the J end lost 2 bases, and 13 bases lay between the germline ends. Germline values: CDR1 SGHTS, CDR2 YDEGEE. CDR3 in amino acids: CASSRTGHTYEQYV. The CDR3 coding sequence is TGTGCCAGCAGCCGAACGGGACATACCTACGAGCAGTACGTC.

The chain uses TRBV4-1 and TRBJ1-2, with 9 positions matching TRBD1. This CDR3 has 14 amino acids. After removal of 1 base from V and 8 bases from J, the junction contained 5 bases not matched to a gene. CDR1 and CDR2 (germline): MGHRA, YSYEKL. CDR3 amino acids: CASSQGDRVSGYTF. CDR3 in DNA: TGCGCCAGCAGCCAAGGGGACAGGGTGTCAGGCTACACCTTC.

V is TRBV18 and J is TRBJ2-3, with TRBD1 matching 8 bases. This CDR3 contains 16 residues. Germline assignment: CDR1 KGHSH and CDR2 LQKENI. Trimming cost V 0 bases and J 8 bases; bases outside gene matches: 10. The CDR3 DNA follows: TGTGCCAGCTCACCACCCGGACAGGGAAGCCGGTCTACGCAGTATTTT. It codes for CASSPPGQGSRSTQYF. The whole variable domain, remainder taken from reference TRBV18 and TRBJ2-3, is NAGVMQNPRHLVRRRGQEARLRCSPMKGHSHVYWYRQLPEEGLKFMVYLQKENIIDESGMPKERFSAEFPKEGPSILRIQQVVRGDSAAYFCASSPPGQGSRSTQYFGPGTRLTVL.

The chain is built from TRBV10-3 and TRBJ2-5, with a tentative D call TRBD1 (5 bases). In germline, CDR1 is ENHRY, CDR2 SYGVKD. CDR3 length equals 16 residues. The V end was cut by 0 bases, the J end by 4 bases, with 15 bases between. In DNA, the CDR3 is TGTGCCATCAGTGAGTCGGGGCCGGTTAGGCCAGAGACCCAGTACTTC. The encoded protein is CAISESGPVRPETQYF.

The rearrangement joins TRBV10-2 to TRBJ2-1, with D perhaps matching TRBD1 (5 bases). From germline, CDR1 is WSHSY and CDR2 SAAADI. This CDR3 region has 16 residues. V shed 2 bases and J shed 7 bases, with 18 bases lying between them. This chain's CDR3 is CASSEPDSASRNEQFF. The CDR3, as DNA: TGCGCCAGCAGTGAGCCCGACAGCGCCAGCAGGAATGAGCAGTTCTTC.

The rearrangement links TRBV3-1 (or the pseudogene TRBV3-2) to TRBJ2-7; D could derive from TRBD1 or TRBD2 (5 bases each). The CDR3 has 16 amino acids. The germline V gene encodes CDR1 LGHDT and CDR2 YNNKEL (reference sequence). Trimming stripped 1 base from V and 1 base from J, with 14 bases between. The CDR3 reads CASSQVWDGTSYEQYF. The DNA for the CDR3 is TGTGCCAGCAGCCAAGTTTGGGACGGAACATCCTACGAGCAGTACTTC.

The gene calls are TRBV10-2 and TRBJ1-2, with D uncertain. Looked up from germline, CDR1 is WSHSY and CDR2 is SAAADI. The CDR3 runs to 12 residues. The V end lost 3 bases, the J end lost 7 bases, and 9 bases lay between the germline ends. The DNA for the CDR3 is TGCGCCAGCAGTGACAGCACGGGTGGCTACACCTTC. This codes for CASSDSTGGYTF.

The chain joins TRBV4-2 to TRBJ1-1; D call uncertain. The V end lost 1 base, the J end lost 3 bases, and 9 bases lay between the germline ends. Germline CDR1 LGHNA, CDR2 YNFKEQ. The CDR3 consists of 14 residues. The CDR3, as DNA: TGTGCCAGCAGCCAAGGGCCAGTGTACACTGAAGCTTTCTTT. Translated: CASSQGPVYTEAFF.

The CDR3 DNA is TGTGCCAGCAGCTTGGACCCAGGGGTATACACCGGGGAGCTGTTTTTT. It encodes CASSLDPGVYTGELFF. The V call is TRBV5-6, the J call TRBJ2-2; weak D call: TRBD1 (6 bases). Per germline, CDR1 SGHDT and CDR2 YYEEEE. This CDR3 is 16 amino acids long. V lost 0 bases and J 3 bases, leaving 12 bases between the germline ends.

The chain uses TRBV4-2 and TRBJ2-5, with D tentatively TRBD1 or TRBD2 (5 bases each). Germline V gene sequence: CDR1 LGHNA, CDR2 YNFKEQ. The CDR3 extends over 16 amino acids. V shed 0 bases and J shed 5 bases, with 16 bases lying between them. CDR3 coding DNA: TGTGCCAGCAGCCAAGAGGTGGTCAGGGAGTCGGAGACCCAGTACTTC. Translated: CASSQEVVRESETQYF.

The gene calls are TRBV19 and TRBJ1-4; D remains unclear. This CDR3 comprises 16 residues. Germline assignment: CDR1 LNHDA and CDR2 SQIVND (reference sequence). Between the trimmed V and J ends, which lost 0 bases and 7 bases, there was a span of 15 bases. CDR3 DNA sequence: TGTGCCAGTAGTATAGAGGTACTGGAAAACGGTGAAAAACTGTTTTTT. It translates to CASSIEVLENGEKLFF. The complete variable domain, with remaining parts taken from reference TRBV19 and TRBJ1-4, reads DGGITQSPKYLFRKEGQNVTLSCEQNLNHDAMYWYRQDPGQGLRLIYYSQIVNDFQKGDIAEGYSVSREKKESFPLTVTSAQKNPTAFYLCASSIEVLENGEKLFFGSGTQLSVL.

The chain recombines TRBV3-1 (or the pseudogene TRBV3-2) with TRBJ1-4, with unresolved D. Germline assignment: CDR1 LGHDT and CDR2 YNNKEL (reference sequence). Trimming removed 0 bases from V and 8 bases from J, with 7 bases in between. The CDR3 has 13 amino acids. The CDR3 bases are TGTGCCAGCAGCCAAGAATTAGGGGAAAAACTGTTTTTT. Encoded protein: CASSQELGEKLFF.

This chain connects TRBV5-8 to TRBJ1-1; no clear D gene. This CDR3 is 15 amino acids long. The germline V and J ends were trimmed by 2 bases and 1 base, with 12 bases remaining between them. Looked up from germline, CDR1 is SGHTS and CDR2 is YDEGEE. CDR3 DNA: TGTGCCAGCAGCTTAGGGTTAGTGGGGAACACTGAAGCTTTCTTT. This encodes CASSLGLVGNTEAFF. The full variable domain, rest sourced from reference TRBV5-8 and TRBJ1-1, is EAGVTQSPTHLIKTRGQQATLRCSPISGHTSVYWYQQALGLGLQFLLWYDEGEERNRGNFPPRFSGRQFPNYSSELNVNALELEDSALYLCASSLGLVGNTEAFFGQGTRLTVV.

The rearrangement joins TRBV24-1 to TRBJ2-5; maybe TRBD2 (6 bases). The CDR3 has 16 amino acids. Trimming cost V 1 base and J 5 bases, with 16 bases left between them. Germline assignment: CDR1 KGHDR and CDR2 SFDVKD. The CDR3 DNA reads TGTGCCACCAGTGATTTCGAGGCTAGCGTTGAGGAGACCCAGTACTTC. Protein sequence: CATSDFEASVEETQYF.

The chain carries TRBV7-8 and TRBJ2-4; maybe TRBD1 (6 bases). The V gene's germline CDR1 is SGHVS and CDR2 FQNEAQ. V was clipped by 1 base and J by 2 bases, with 15 bases between them. The CDR3 covers 17 residues. Here the CDR3 reads CASSLVGAQGSKNIQYF. In nucleotides, the CDR3 is TGTGCCAGCAGCTTAGTTGGGGCCCAGGGGTCCAAAAACATTCAGTACTTC.

The rearrangement joins TRBV3-1 (or the pseudogene TRBV3-2) to TRBJ1-6; D may be TRBD1 (6 bases). The CDR3 is made up of 14 amino acids. CDR1 is LGHDT, CDR2 YNNKEL, per germline (reference sequence). The V gene lost 6 bases and the J gene lost 4 bases, with 10 bases spanning the gap. The CDR3 region has the DNA TGTGCCAGCAGAACAGGGAGGTATAATTCACCCCTCCACTTT. Protein sequence: CASRTGRYNSPLHF.

V and J are TRBV3-1 (or the pseudogene TRBV3-2) and TRBJ2-6, with TRBD1 matching 11 bases. Germline CDR1 is LGHDT and CDR2 is YNNKEL (reference sequence). The CDR3 covers 19 residues. V lost 6 bases, J lost 4 bases, and 14 bases stayed unmatched. The CDR3, as DNA: TGTGCCAGCAGTACAATCGGACAGGGGGCCCTGGAGGGGGCCAACGTCCTGACTTTC. This encodes CASSTIGQGALEGANVLTF.

DNA for the CDR3: TGTGCCAGTAGAACGGACAGTCAAGCCCCAGCTTTCTTT. Amino acids: CASRTDSQAPAFF. The chain has TRBV19 and TRBJ1-1; perhaps TRBD1 as D (6 bases). Germline CDR1 reads LNHDA; CDR2 reads SQIVND (reference sequence). V lost 6 bases and J 10 bases, leaving 18 bases between the germline ends. The CDR3 contains 13 residues. The variable domain in full, completed from reference TRBV19 and TRBJ1-1, reads DGGITQSPKYLFRKEGQNVTLSCEQNLNHDAMYWYRQDPGQGLRLIYYSQIVNDFQKGDIAEGYSVSREKKESFPLTVTSAQKNPTAFYLCASRTDSQAPAFFGQGTRLTVV.

V and J are TRBV18 and TRBJ1-4; TRBD1 matches at 11 bases. The CDR3 is made up of 18 amino acids. Germline CDR1 and CDR2: KGHSH and LQKENI. V trimming: 4 bases; J trimming: 0 bases; junction bases outside the gene matches: 7. The CDR3 sequence: CASSLRWGQGATNEKLFF. CDR3 bases: TGTGCCAGCTCACTCCGCTGGGGACAGGGGGCAACTAATGAAAAACTGTTTTTT.

The rearrangement links TRBV6-4 to TRBJ2-1; a possible D gene is TRBD1 (5 bases). Between the trimmed V and J ends, which lost 2 bases and 3 bases, there was a span of 5 bases. This CDR3 contains 13 residues. The germline gives CDR1 MRHNA, CDR2 SNTAGT. CDR3 residues: CASSDRGYNEQFF. The CDR3 DNA sequence: TGTGCCAGCAGTGACAGGGGCTACAATGAGCAGTTCTTC.

The V call is TRBV2, the J call TRBJ1-1; possible D gene TRBD1, 6 bases. The ends were cut back, 6 bases at V and 4 bases at J, with 15 bases in the middle. Germline V lookup: CDR1 SNHLY, CDR2 FYNNEI. The CDR3 contains 14 residues. Here the CDR3 DNA reads TGTGCCAGCAGCGAGGGGGAAATGGGCACTGAAGCTTTCTTT. Translation gives CASSEGEMGTEAFF.

J is TRBJ2-5 and V is TRBV6-1; D is possibly TRBD1 (5 bases). This CDR3 has 19 amino acids. Germline-derived CDR1 and CDR2 are MNHNS and SASEGT. Trimming removed 1 base from V and 0 bases from J, with 21 bases in between. CDR3 amino acids: CASSEVTGPSSKYQETQYF. The CDR3 DNA is TGTGCCAGCAGTGAAGTAACAGGACCTTCTTCAAAGTACCAAGAGACCCAGTACTTC.

The chain carries TRBV27 and TRBJ1-6; maybe TRBD1 (5 bases). This CDR3 has 16 amino acids. Germline V gene sequence: CDR1 MNHEY, CDR2 SMNVEV (reference sequence). Trimming pared 0 bases from V and 6 bases from J, leaving 12 bases between. CDR3 nucleotide sequence: TGTGCCAGCAGTTTATCTCGGGGGGGTCCTAATTCACCCCTCCACTTT. Translated: CASSLSRGGPNSPLHF.

The chain joins TRBV28 to TRBJ1-5; the match to TRBD1 covers 9 bases. Germline V gene sequence: CDR1 MDHEN, CDR2 SYDVKM. V trimming: 6 bases; J trimming: 0 bases; junction bases outside the gene matches: 9. The CDR3 covers 17 residues. As DNA, the CDR3 is TGTGCCAGCAGATGGAGACAGGGGGGACCTAGCAATCAGCCCCAGCATTTT. This sequence encodes CASRWRQGGPSNQPQHF.

This clone has only one observation. This rearrangement joins TRBV6-5 to TRBJ2-2, with unresolved D. The germline CDR1 and CDR2 sequences are MNHEY and SVGAGI. With 0 bases removed from V and 1 base from J, the gap between germline ends came to 9 bases. The CDR3 contains 16 residues. CDR3 bases: TGTGCCAGCAGTTACTCGGGGTTAAGGAACACCGGGGAGCTGTTTTTT. Its protein product is CASSYSGLRNTGELFF.